These 7 T cell receptor beta chains originate from one sample sequenced in a study of metastatic and nonmetastatic thyroid tumors. Thyroid surgery took place with no prior treatment in any patient. TCRdb re-called the PCR reads with MiXCR. Among roughly 89,000 clones listed, around 13% were seen once. The sample comprised tumor tissue. These receptors all come from a female donor with papillary thyroid cancer or a benign thyroid nodule (not recorded which). Some clones in this sample may be carry-over from other donors' samples.

This clone was counted between two and nine times. This sequence joins TRBV18 and TRBJ2-5, with 7 bases that match TRBD1. V shed 2 bases and J 0 bases; nucleotides not matched to a gene: 3. This CDR3 is 15 amino acids long. The V gene's germline CDR1 is KGHSH and CDR2 LQKENI. Written as DNA, the CDR3 is TGTGCCAGCTCACCAAACGACAGGGACCAAGAGACCCAGTACTTC. Amino acid sequence: CASSPNDRDQETQYF.

This clone occurred many times. CDR3 nucleotides: TGTGCCAGCAGCTTAGGGGCGGGTGCCTACGAGCAGTACTTC. Translated: CASSLGAGAYEQYF. The rearrangement uses TRBV11-3 and TRBJ2-7; D is possibly TRBD2 (5 bases). With 1 base removed from V and 2 bases from J, the gap between germline ends came to 9 bases. Germline-derived CDR1 and CDR2 are SGHNT and YENEEA. The CDR3 covers 14 residues.

This clone was detected ten times or more. The chain has TRBV20-1 and TRBJ2-5; 7 bases match TRBD1. Germline trimming cut 3 bases from V and 5 bases from J; bases unmatched to any gene: 9. The CDR3 is made up of 14 amino acids. The V gene's germline CDR1 is DFQATT and CDR2 SNEGSKA (reference sequence). CDR3 DNA: TGCAGTGCTAGGGACAGGAACCTCCGGGAGACCCAGTACTTC. Translated: CSARDRNLRETQYF.

Many counts were recorded for this clone. The rearrangement links TRBV3-1 to TRBJ1-6; D is ambiguous. Germline CDR1 LGHDT, CDR2 YNNKEL (reference sequence). V gave up 4 bases and J gave up 9 bases, with 7 bases separating them. The length of the CDR3 is 12 residues. CDR3 sequence (DNA): TGTGCCAGCAGCCTATGGGGTTCACCCCTCCACTTT. Residues: CASSLWGSPLHF.

This clone has ten or more counts. This rearrangement joins TRBV19 to TRBJ2-1; D is possibly TRBD1 (5 bases). This CDR3 spans 12 amino acids. V was cut by 11 bases and J by 9 bases, with 17 bases left in between. Per germline, CDR1 LNHDA and CDR2 SQIVND (reference sequence). DNA for the CDR3: TGTGCCTTAGGGGTAACAGCGAGTGAGCAGTTCTTC. Translation: CALGVTASEQFF.

Note on this clone: This could be a read error, since a much larger clone is one nucleotide away. Lacking the conserved final phenylalanine or tryptophan, this CDR3 likely reflects a read error. The DNA is left out, because the CDR3 cannot be placed on it with certainty; the CDR3 is given as TCRdb lists it. The chain recombines TRBV9 with TRBJ1-6; TRBD1, as called in the table, went unchecked against the DNA. Germline V gene data show CDR1 as SGDLS and CDR2 as YYNGEE. The CDR3 is made up of 10 amino acids, end residues included. CDR3 loop: CASRALTRGL.

The V gene is TRBV5-6, the J gene TRBJ2-1; 15 bases map to TRBD2. Trimming cost V 2 bases and J 8 bases; bases outside gene matches: 11. This CDR3 contains 18 residues. Germline V gene lookup returns CDR1 SGHDT and CDR2 YYEEEE. CDR3 sequence: CASSLGGTSGRRLYEQFF. The CDR3 DNA is TGTGCCAGCAGCTTAGGGGGGACTAGCGGGAGGAGGTTGTATGAGCAGTTCTTC.